This TCR beta chain was captured by sequencing in a study of spatial heterogeneity in lung cancer. The study tagged each TCR cDNA molecule with a unique molecular identifier. TCRdb independently ran MiXCR on the 5' RACE reads; one entry per CDR3 protein. The sample lists approximately 11,000 distinct CDR3 sequences, about 3.5% occurring once. Germline CDR1 reads DFQATT; CDR2 reads SNEGSKA (reference sequence). The CDR3 totals 14 residues. Deletions cut 5 bases from V and 1 base from J, with 14 bases between. Sample time point: sample taken at primary tumor resection. Sequencing was performed on whole RNA extracted from tumor and nontumor lung tissue, or from frozen PBMC, and the material was left unsorted. The cohort: some 70 early-stage, untreated non-small cell lung cancer patients. This clonotype has ten or more counts. This beta chain is a stray sequence in a library constructed for alpha chains; its clone size is not meaningful.

V and J are TRBV20-1 and TRBJ1-2; D is possibly TRBD1 (5 bases). The source material was PBMCs, sampled at surgery. This receptor was obtained from a female donor with early-stage non-small cell lung cancer. The CDR3 DNA follows: TGCAGTGCTGAGTCCAGGGACCATAACTATGGCTACACCTTC. Its protein product is CSAESRDHNYGYTF.